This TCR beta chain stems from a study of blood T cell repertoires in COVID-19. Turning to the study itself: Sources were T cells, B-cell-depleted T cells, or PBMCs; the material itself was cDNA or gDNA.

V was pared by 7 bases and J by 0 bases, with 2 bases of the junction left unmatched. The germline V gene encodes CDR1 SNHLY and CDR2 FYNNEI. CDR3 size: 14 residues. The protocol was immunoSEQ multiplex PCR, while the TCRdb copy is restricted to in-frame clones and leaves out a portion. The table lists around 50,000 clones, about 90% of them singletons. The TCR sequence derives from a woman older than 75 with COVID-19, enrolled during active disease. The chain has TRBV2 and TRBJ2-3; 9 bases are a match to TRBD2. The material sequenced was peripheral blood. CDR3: CASTAGGSTDTQYF. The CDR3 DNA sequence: TGTGCCAGCACGGCGGGGGGGAGCACAGATACGCAGTATTTT.